A selection of T cell receptor beta chains follows, all from one sample in a study of low-dose radiotherapy and immunotherapy resistance in tumors. TCRdb reanalysed the reads using MiXCR and keeps one entry per CDR3 protein. Among some 94,000 distinct CDR3 sequences listed, 20% to 25% were seen once. Material: PBMCs, obtained after low-dose radiotherapy plus immunotherapy. Receptors were obtained from a female donor with ovarian cancer. CDR3s include the opening cysteine and the closing phenylalanine or tryptophan. The order of the fields is J gene, D gene, clone size, V gene, CDR3 DNA, CDR3 protein. A D gene is named only where the DNA matches it firmly. Clone sizes are given selectively: once, few, many, or a class where the clone is expanded.

TRBJ2-1 TRBD2 - TRBV7-2 TGTGCCAGCAGCCGGACTAGCGGTTACTCCTACAATGAGCAGTTCTTC CASSRTSGYSYNEQFF
TRBJ2-1 TRBD1 many TRBV27 TGTGCCAGCAGTTACCGACTTACAGGGGTCGCCCCCTACAATGAGCAGTTCTTC CASSYRLTGVAPYNEQFF
TRBJ2-3 - many TRBV3-1 TGTGCCAGCAGCCAAGAACAAAATACGCAGTATTTT CASSQEQNTQYF
TRBJ2-1 - once TRBV5-8 TGTGCCAACAGCTCACTGGGATTTCGCAATGAGCAGTTCTTC CANSSLGFRNEQFF
TRBJ1-4 - many TRBV5-1 TGCGCCAGCAGCTTGGCCGGCAGGGTCGGCGGAAAACTGTTTTTT CASSLAGRVGGKLFF
TRBJ1-3 - many TRBV23-1 TGCGCCAGCCCTAACCGGCCATGGGCTGGAAACACCATATATTTT CASPNRPWAGNTIYF
TRBJ2-2 TRBD1 many TRBV5-1 TGCGCCAGCAGCTTGGACCCGACAGGGGTCCGGACCGGGGAGCTGTTTTTT CASSLDPTGVRTGELFF
TRBJ2-5 - many TRBV19 TGTGCCAGTAGTAGGGCTAGCGCGTTCCAAGAGACCCAGTACTTC CASSRASAFQETQYF
TRBJ2-5 - many TRBV20-1 TGCAGTGCTAGAGAACGAGACATAAAAGAGACCCAGTACTTC CSARERDIKETQYF
TRBJ2-3 - many TRBV24-1 TGTGCCACCAGTGATTTAGAAGGGAACACAGATACGCAGTATTTT CATSDLEGNTDTQYF
TRBJ1-1 - many TRBV5-1 TGCGCCAGCAAGCTCCTTACAGAGAACACTGAAGCTTTCTTT CASKLLTENTEAFF
TRBJ1-3 - many TRBV4-3 TGCGCCAGCAGCCCAGCCGGTTCAGGGGGAAACACCATATATTTT CASSPAGSGGNTIYF
TRBJ2-7 - many TRBV7-9 TGTGCCAGCAGCTTAGCGGGTTCCTACGAGCAGTACTTC CASSLAGSYEQYF
TRBJ1-1 - many TRBV7-9 TGTGCCAGCAGCCTCGACAGCCCGAACACTGAAGCTTTCTTT CASSLDSPNTEAFF
TRBJ2-3 TRBD2 many TRBV20-1 TGCAGTGCTTATACTAGCGGGGGGGACACAGATACGCAGTATTTT CSAYTSGGDTDTQYF
TRBJ2-1 - - TRBV4-2 TGTGCCAGCAGCCAAGAAATGAGCACGGTCTACAATGAGCAGTTCTTC CASSQEMSTVYNEQFF
TRBJ1-1 TRBD1 - TRBV29-1 TGCAGCAGCGGACAGGGCATCGGCACTGAAGCTTTCTTT CSSGQGIGTEAFF
TRBJ2-3 - many TRBV7-8 TGTGCCAGCAGCCCGACGACAGATACGCAGTATTTT CASSPTTDTQYF
TRBJ2-6 - few TRBV7-3 TGTGCCAGCAGCCTCGACAGCTCTGGGGCCAACGTCCTGACTTTC CASSLDSSGANVLTF
TRBJ2-1 TRBD2 many TRBV6-6 TGTGCCAGCAGTTACTCCGCCGGCGGGACTAGCGGTTCCAATGAGCAGTTCTTC CASSYSAGGTSGSNEQFF
TRBJ2-7 - many TRBV28 TGTGCCAGCAGTTTGTTAGTGGGGGAGCAGTACTTC CASSLLVGEQYF
TRBJ2-7 - many TRBV19 TGTGCCAGTAGTATGAACGGGCTTGTCTCCTACGAGCAGTACTTC CASSMNGLVSYEQYF
TRBJ2-2 - many TRBV7-2 TGTGCCAGCAGCCTAGATAAGTCGGCCGGGGAGCTGTTTTTT CASSLDKSAGELFF
TRBJ2-1 - many TRBV9 TGTGCCAGCAGCGTAGGGACGGTAGACAATGAGCAGTTCTTC CASSVGTVDNEQFF
TRBJ2-7 - many TRBV7-9 TGTGCCAGCAGCCTGACCTCGGGAGAGCAGTACTTC CASSLTSGEQYF
TRBJ1-1 - - TRBV20-1 TGCAGTGCTAGATATTCAGGGTGGGAAGCTTTCTTT CSARYSGWEAFF
TRBJ2-5 - many TRBV7-8 TGTGCCAGCAGCTTAGGTTGGCAGAGGGAGACCCAGTACTTC CASSLGWQRETQYF
TRBJ2-7 - many TRBV6-6 TGTGCCAGCAGTTACACCCCCTCCTACGAGCAGTACTTC CASSYTPSYEQYF
TRBJ2-5 - many TRBV29-1 TGCAGCGTCGACAAAAAAGAGACCCAGTACTTC CSVDKKETQYF
TRBJ2-1 TRBD2 many TRBV6-4 TGTGCCAGCAGTGAGTGGGGCGGGAGTAGAGTCAATGAGCAGTTCTTC CASSEWGGSRVNEQFF
TRBJ2-7 TRBD2 many TRBV5-1 TGCGCCAGCAGACGAAATAGCGGGGAAGCCTCCTACGAGCAGTACTTC CASRRNSGEASYEQYF
TRBJ2-5 - many TRBV20-1 TGCAGTGCTAGTCCGGGGCAAGAGACCCAGTACTTC CSASPGQETQYF
TRBJ1-1 TRBD1 many TRBV12-5 TGTGCTAGTGGTTTGGTACAAGGACAGGGGGCGCTTCATGAAGCTTTCTTT CASGLVQGQGALHEAFF
TRBJ2-3 - few TRBV20-1 TGCAGTGCTAGAGTTCACCGGGGTGCTAGCACAGATACGCAGTATTTT CSARVHRGASTDTQYF
TRBJ2-7 - many TRBV11-2 TGTGCCAGCAGCCACGGACAGTCCTACGAGCAGTACTTC CASSHGQSYEQYF
TRBJ2-3 - many TRBV5-4 TGTGCCAGCAGCTTCGACCCGGGGCGATCCACAGATACGCAGTATTTT CASSFDPGRSTDTQYF
TRBJ2-1 - few TRBV7-3 TGTGCCAGCAGCTACCGAGGAGGGTACAATGAGCAGTTCTTC CASSYRGGYNEQFF
TRBJ2-2 - many TRBV2 TGTGCCAGCAGTGTACTCGGAAACACCGGGGAGCTGTTTTTT CASSVLGNTGELFF
TRBJ2-7 - many TRBV7-8 TGTGCCAGCAGCCCCCGGGAAGGCACCTACGAGCAGTACTTC CASSPREGTYEQYF
TRBJ2-1 TRBD2 many TRBV7-2 TGTGCCAGCAGCTCAGGACTAGGGGCTTACAATGAGCAGTTCTTC CASSSGLGAYNEQFF
TRBJ2-7 - many TRBV2 TGTGCCAGCAGCCTTCTAGCGTCAGCCCCGTGGGAGCAGTACTTC CASSLLASAPWEQYF
TRBJ2-1 TRBD2 many TRBV4-2 TGTGCCAGCAGCCAAGATGGAACTAGCGGGGGCTTCGATGAGCAGTTCTTC CASSQDGTSGGFDEQFF
TRBJ1-1 - many TRBV28 TGTGCCAGCAGGAGAGGTGCGAACACTGAAGCTTTCTTT CASRRGANTEAFF
TRBJ1-2 - many TRBV7-2 TGTGCCAGCAGCTTGAGGGGGGACTATGGCTACACCTTC CASSLRGDYGYTF
TRBJ1-2 - many TRBV2 TGTGCCAGCAATGGGGACATTGCGAACTATGGCTACACCTTC CASNGDIANYGYTF
TRBJ2-1 TRBD2 - TRBV7-3 TGTGCCAGCAGCTTAAAACGGGGGGGCAACAATGAGCAGTTCTTC CASSLKRGGNNEQFF
TRBJ2-5 - many TRBV6-1 TGTGCCAGCAGTGAAGCGCTTCTAGTACCCCTGGAGACCCAGTACTTC CASSEALLVPLETQYF
TRBJ2-7 TRBD2 many TRBV7-8 TGTGCCAGCAGCCGGACTAGCGGGCACGAGCAGTACTTC CASSRTSGHEQYF
TRBJ2-6 - many TRBV28 TGTGCCAGCACCCCTCCTGGGGCCAACGTCCTGACTTTC CASTPPGANVLTF
TRBJ2-2 - - TRBV5-1 - CASTLAGMDGELFFF
TRBJ2-2 - - TRBV11-2 TGTGCCAGCAGCTTAGGAGCAGGGGTTTTGGCGAACACCGGGGAGCTGTTTTTT CASSLGAGVLANTGELFF
TRBJ1-6 - many TRBV6-2/TRBV6-3 TGTGCCAGCAGTTACCGTGAAACAACAAGTTCACCCCTCCACTTT CASSYRETTSSPLHF
TRBJ2-6 - - TRBV6-2/TRBV6-3 - CASSIYLCSVARSGANVLTF
TRBJ1-5 - many TRBV20-1 TGCAGTGCTAGAGATGGGGGGGGCAGGGGCAATCAGCCCCAGCATTTT CSARDGGGRGNQPQHF
TRBJ2-1 TRBD1 - TRBV7-3 TGTGCCAGCAGCCTACAGGGGCCATCCTACAATGAGCAGTTCTTC CASSLQGPSYNEQFF
TRBJ2-5 - many TRBV5-8 TGTGCCAGCAGCTTGGGAGGGAGGACAGAGACCCAGTACTTC CASSLGGRTETQYF
TRBJ1-3 - many TRBV24-1 TGTGCCACCTCAGACGGCGGTAACTCTGGAAACACCATATATTTT CATSDGGNSGNTIYF